This entry lists 20 T cell receptor beta chains sequenced from one sample in a study of regulatory T cells in long-lasting Graves disease. iRepertoire HTBI primers and Arm-PCR of CDR3 regions built TCR beta libraries. TCRdb independently ran MiXCR on the multiplex PCR reads; one entry per CDR3 protein. Of hundreds of thousands of distinct CDR3 sequences in the sample, about 22% were seen once. Time point defined: persistent/refractory GD, antithyroid drugs over 5 years with positive TRAb. The TCR library used RNA extracted from PBMCs. The sample in question was peripheral blood mononuclear cells (PBMCs), obtained when the disease was refractory, from a patient treated with antithyroid drugs. These receptors all come from a female donor with Graves disease.

This clonotype was picked up many times. This chain joins TRBV12-3 or TRBV12-4 and TRBJ2-4; D is ambiguous. CDR3 length: 14 residues. V was trimmed by 7 bases and J by 0 bases, leaving 10 bases between them. The CDR3 DNA reads as TGTGCCAGCACGCCCAGTCTAGCCAAAAACATTCAGTACTTC. Encoded protein: CASTPSLAKNIQYF.

This clonotype was recorded at least ten times. The V call is TRBV29-1, the J call TRBJ1-1, with unresolved D. Germline-derived CDR1 and CDR2 are SQVTM and ANQGSEA. V shed 5 bases and J shed 5 bases, with 12 bases lying between them. The length of the CDR3 is 12 residues. The CDR3 DNA sequence: TGCAGCGTTAAAGGCGGGTGGACTGAAGCTTTCTTT. It translates to CSVKGGWTEAFF.

This sequence joins TRBV12-3 or TRBV12-4 and TRBJ1-1, with TRBD1 matching 9 bases. This CDR3 is built from 13 residues. The V and J ends lost 7 bases and 4 bases, in that order; junction bases with no gene match: 4. CDR3 nucleotides: TGTGCCAGCAAAGGGACAGGGCGCACTGAAGCTTTCTTT. Encoded protein: CASKGTGRTEAFF.

The chain couples TRBV7-2 to TRBJ2-3; TRBD2 matches at 11 bases. There are 16 residues in the CDR3. V lost 4 bases to trimming and J lost 2 bases; unmatched junction nucleotides: 5. CDR1 and CDR2 (germline): SGHTA, FQGNSA. CDR3 sequence (DNA): TGTGCCAGCAGCTCTAGACTAGCGGGGACCACAGATACGCAGTATTTT. Its protein is CASSSRLAGTTDTQYF.

This clonotype was picked up many times. The chain has TRBV5-1 and TRBJ1-1, with a tentative D call TRBD1 (5 bases). The CDR3 contains 16 residues. Trimming left V 0 bases short and J 4 bases short, with 16 bases between. Germline-derived CDR1 and CDR2 are SGHRS and YFSETQ. This CDR3 is CASSLGGRLGVTEAFF. CDR3 nucleotides: TGCGCCAGCAGCTTGGGGGGCCGACTTGGGGTCACTGAAGCTTTCTTT.

This clonotype was observed a handful of times. The rearrangement joins TRBV5-1 to TRBJ1-1; no definite D call. The V end was cut by 5 bases, the J end by 0 bases, with 8 bases between. In germline, CDR1 is SGHRS, CDR2 YFSETQ. This CDR3 contains 13 residues. CDR3 in amino acids: CASRALLNTEAFF. Written as DNA, the CDR3 is TGCGCCAGCAGAGCCCTTTTGAACACTGAAGCTTTCTTT. Supplemented by reference TRBV5-1 and TRBJ1-1, the full variable domain reads KAGVTQTPRYLIKTRGQQVTLSCSPISGHRSVSWYQQTPGQGLQFLFEYFSETQRNKGNFPGRFSGRQFSNSRSEMNVSTLELGDSALYLCASRALLNTEAFFGQGTRLTVV.

Many counts were recorded for this clonotype. This rearrangement joins TRBV12-3 or TRBV12-4 to TRBJ1-2; TRBD1 matches 7 bases. Germline trimming cut 3 bases from V and 6 bases from J; bases unmatched to any gene: 4. The CDR3 contains 13 residues. The CDR3, as DNA: TGTGCCAGCAGTTTCCTACAGGGGAATGGCTACACCTTC. Translation gives CASSFLQGNGYTF.

The rearrangement uses TRBV6-1 and TRBJ1-1, with TRBD1 identical over 7 bases. Germline V CDR1 and CDR2: MNHNS, SASEGT. The CDR3 is 13 amino acids. J lost 7 bases, V lost 6 bases, and 8 bases had no gene match. This CDR3 reads CASSRLGQLEAFF. The CDR3 DNA reads as TGTGCCAGCAGCAGGCTGGGACAGCTTGAAGCTTTCTTT.

For this clonotype: Just one base apart from a much larger clone, this may be a read error. Because the CDR3 is missing its conserved closing phenylalanine or tryptophan, this is likely a read error. The chain's CDR3 is CASTGPNYGYTL. The CDR3 DNA is TGTGCCAGCACGGGGCCTAACTATGGCTACACCCTC. The V call is TRBV28, the J call TRBJ1-2; D is perhaps TRBD1 (5 bases). CDR3 length equals 12 residues. V was pared by 7 bases and J by 0 bases, with 6 bases between. CDR1 is MDHEN and CDR2 is SYDVKM in the germline V gene.

Regarding this clonotype: A read error may be the cause here, since a much bigger clone is one base away. Without the conserved terminal phenylalanine or tryptophan, this CDR3 likely stems from a read error. The chain recombines TRBV27 with TRBJ1-2; the match to TRBD1 covers 7 bases. Germline loops: CDR1 MNHEY, CDR2 SMNVEV (reference sequence). The CDR3 has 15 amino acids. The V gene end was trimmed by 3 bases and the J gene end by 4 bases; junction bases not matched to a gene: 8. CDR3 region: CASSFGEGGTYGYTL. The CDR3 DNA sequence: TGTGCCAGCAGTTTCGGAGAAGGGGGCACCTATGGCTACACCCTC.

This clonotype showed up many times. The chain has TRBV6-5 and TRBJ2-6; D remains unclear. The CDR3 is made up of 16 amino acids. Germline V gene lookup returns CDR1 MNHEY and CDR2 SVGAGI. V lost 4 bases and J 0 bases, leaving 10 bases between the germline ends. Written as DNA, the CDR3 is TGTGCCAGCAGTTTAGGACCGAGCTCTGGGGCCAACGTCCTGACTTTC. Amino acids: CASSLGPSSGANVLTF.

V gene TRBV7-2 combines with J gene TRBJ2-7, with D tentatively TRBD1 or TRBD2 (5 bases each). The CDR3 totals 15 residues. V was clipped by 2 bases and J by 0 bases, with 11 bases between them. Per the germline V gene, CDR1 is SGHTA and CDR2 is FQGNSA. CDR3 in DNA: TGTGCCAGCAGCTTATCGTGGGGGTTCTCCTACGAGCAGTACTTC. Amino acids: CASSLSWGFSYEQYF.

This clonotype has a count of ten or more. The gene calls are TRBV28 and TRBJ2-7; no reliable D call. The V gene lost 5 bases and the J gene lost 4 bases, with 18 bases spanning the gap. This CDR3 is 15 amino acids long. The germline V gene has CDR1 MDHEN and CDR2 SYDVKM. As DNA, the CDR3 is TGTGCCAGCAGTACCTCTGGTCCGCGAAATTACGAGCAGTACTTC. Residues: CASSTSGPRNYEQYF.

This clonotype was counted between two and nine times. J is TRBJ1-1 and V is TRBV5-1; TRBD1 aligns across 10 bases. V was pared by 0 bases and J by 6 bases, with 5 bases of the junction left unmatched. CDR1 is SGHRS, CDR2 YFSETQ, per germline. The CDR3 has 15 residues. As DNA, the CDR3 is TGCGCCAGCAGCTTGGGGACAGGGGGTGTATCTGAAGCTTTCTTT. It encodes CASSLGTGGVSEAFF.

This clonotype was detected a few times. A much larger clone differs by one base, so this may be a read error. V gene TRBV28 combines with J gene TRBJ2-5, with 7 bases aligning to TRBD2. The J call could be wrong; TRBJ2-7 is a better fit for the DNA end. Looked up from germline, CDR1 is MDHEN and CDR2 is SYDVKM. There are 14 residues in the CDR3. The CDR3, as DNA: TGTGCCAGCAGTGGAAGCGGGGACCCCCCCGAGCAGTACTTC. The encoded protein is CASSGSGDPPEQYF.

CDR3: CASSYSLANYEAKNIQYF. CDR3 DNA sequence: TGTGCCAGCAGTTACTCCTTGGCGAACTATGAAGCCAAAAACATTCAGTACTTC. The chain is built from TRBV6-2 or TRBV6-3 and TRBJ2-4; no clear D gene. Trimming removed 0 bases at V and 0 bases at J, with 15 bases between. There are 18 residues in the CDR3. From germline, CDR1 is MNHEY and CDR2 SVGEGT.

This clonotype was counted only a few times. The chain combines TRBV30 with TRBJ1-2; weak D call: TRBD1 (5 bases). V was cut by 2 bases and J by 8 bases, with 21 bases left in between. This CDR3 region has 15 residues. The germline V gene has CDR1 GTSNPN and CDR2 SVGIG (reference sequence). The CDR3 spells CAWSFPETDHGGYTF. CDR3 nucleotides: TGTGCCTGGAGTTTTCCCGAGACAGACCACGGGGGCTACACCTTC.

This clonotype showed up many times. The V gene is TRBV28, the J gene TRBJ1-5, with D tentatively TRBD1 (5 bases). CDR3 length equals 15 residues. Germline CDR1 is MDHEN and CDR2 is SYDVKM. The V gene lost 4 bases and the J gene lost 4 bases, with 14 bases spanning the gap. In DNA, the CDR3 is TGTGCCAGCAGTTGGGGGGTCGGGGTAAATCAGCCCCAGCATTTT. Protein: CASSWGVGVNQPQHF.

This clonotype showed up many times. J is TRBJ1-6 and V is TRBV28; 10 bases map to TRBD1. Trimming took 5 bases from V and 9 from J; bases not matched to a gene: 7. Germline loops: CDR1 MDHEN, CDR2 SYDVKM. The CDR3 spans 15 residues. Here the CDR3 reads CASSPSTGGSSPLHF. In nucleotides, the CDR3 is TGTGCCAGCAGTCCTTCGACAGGGGGCAGTTCACCCCTCCACTTT. The variable domain in full, completed from reference TRBV28 and TRBJ1-6, reads DVKVTQSSRYLVKRTGEKVFLECVQDMDHENMFWYRQDPGLGLRLIYFSYDVKMKEKGDIPEGYSVSREKKERFSLILESASTNQTSMYLCASSPSTGGSSPLHFGNGTRLTVT.

This clonotype was seen at least ten times. The chain uses TRBV20-1 and TRBJ1-1; D might be TRBD1 (5 bases). The CDR3 is 14 amino acids. From germline, CDR1 is DFQATT and CDR2 SNEGSKA (reference sequence). Trimming took off 3 bases at V and 3 bases at J, with 14 bases between the two ends. This CDR3 reads CSASDMGEYTEAFF. DNA of the CDR3: TGCAGTGCTAGTGACATGGGGGAGTACACTGAAGCTTTCTTT.